This record covers a single T cell receptor (beta chain). The sample is drawn from a study of blood T cell repertoires in COVID-19. In the study overall: Nucleic acid was either cDNA or gDNA, and it came from T cells, B-cell-depleted T cells, or PBMCs.

The CDR3 length is 15 residues. V was pared by 6 bases and J by 0 bases, with 12 bases between. Germline values: CDR1 MNHEY, CDR2 SVGAGI. In the original workflow: Using reference gene primer amplification, nucleated cell counts were estimated. Using immunoSEQ multiplex PCR, the repertoire was profiled, and TCRdb retains in-frame clones only, with some absent. That table supplies the V and J calls and clone size; D and trimming were determined from the DNA. The data hold about 110,000 clones, with about nine tenths observed a single time. The TCR originated in a human donor in a cohort sampled during active COVID-19. The sequencing sample was made of peripheral blood. The rearrangement links TRBV6-5 to TRBJ1-3; weak D call: TRBD1 (6 bases). This chain's CDR3 is CASRQSGASGNTIYF. The CDR3, as DNA: TGTGCCAGCAGGCAATCAGGGGCCTCTGGAAACACCATATATTTT.